The 13 T cell receptor beta chains below come from one sample, sequenced in a study of shared clonotypes between healthy human individuals. The data were produced by immunoSEQ multiplex PCR, yet TCRdb's version contains in-frame clones alone and is incomplete. The sample holds around 940,000 clones, more than 75% seen once. The sequencing sample was made of memory CD4+ T cells sorted from blood. Regarding subset: CD45RA-negative fraction. The receptors stem from a man younger than 35 in good health.

The rearrangement links TRBV7-4 to TRBJ1-1, with D possibly being TRBD1 (5 bases). Per the germline V gene, CDR1 is SGHVT and CDR2 is SQSDAQ. CDR3 size: 15 residues. V lost 5 bases, J lost 5 bases, and 18 bases lay in between. The CDR3 DNA reads as TGTGCCAGCAGCCTACCTGGGACTGTGGGGACTGAAGCTTTCTTT. This sequence encodes CASSLPGTVGTEAFF.

The chain links TRBV5-3 to TRBJ2-7; TRBD1 aligns across 7 bases. TRBV5-3 is filed as an ORF, its function uncertain. The J segment lost 5 bases and the V segment lost 4 bases, leaving 15 bases of the junction unmatched. There are 16 residues in the CDR3. As DNA, the CDR3 is TGTGCCAGAAGCATCTGGACAGGCCGCGAGGTTGACGAGCAGTACTTC. Its translation: CARSIWTGREVDEQYF.

V is TRBV6-4 and J is TRBJ2-1; D call uncertain. The ends were cut back, 6 bases at V and 0 bases at J, with 15 bases in the middle. CDR3 size: 16 residues. Germline-derived CDR1 and CDR2 are MRHNA and SNTAGT. The CDR3 coding sequence is TGTGCCAGCAGCCCACTGAGCGTTAGCTCCTACAATGAGCAGTTCTTC. It codes for CASSPLSVSSYNEQFF.

This clone was seen at least ten times. The CDR3 bases are TGTGCCAGCAGAGACCTCAGAGGGAGGAACACTGAAGCTTTCTTT. Translated: CASRDLRGRNTEAFF. The gene calls are TRBV7-9 and TRBJ1-1, with unresolved D. This CDR3 comprises 15 residues. V shed 6 bases and J shed 1 base, with 15 bases lying between them. Germline V CDR1 and CDR2: SEHNR, FQNEAQ (reference sequence).

This chain connects TRBV19 to TRBJ2-1; 14 bases agree with TRBD2. CDR3 length equals 16 residues. Germline V gives CDR1 LNHDA, CDR2 SQIVND (reference sequence). V lost 5 bases and J lost 7; bases outside the gene matches: 7. CDR3 residues: CASSPGLAGVGNEQFF. The CDR3 DNA sequence: TGTGCCAGTAGTCCGGGACTAGCGGGAGTGGGAAATGAGCAGTTCTTC. Drawing the rest from reference TRBV19 and TRBJ2-1, the complete variable domain is DGGITQSPKYLFRKEGQNVTLSCEQNLNHDAMYWYRQDPGQGLRLIYYSQIVNDFQKGDIAEGYSVSREKKESFPLTVTSAQKNPTAFYLCASSPGLAGVGNEQFFGPGTRLTVL.

The CDR3 sequence is CASSAQGNSYEQYF. The CDR3 DNA sequence: TGTGCCAGCAGCGCACAGGGTAACTCCTACGAGCAGTACTTC. The chain employs TRBV6-4 and TRBJ2-7, with D maybe TRBD1 (6 bases). Per the germline V gene, CDR1 is MRHNA and CDR2 is SNTAGT. Between the trimmed V and J ends, which lost 6 bases and 0 bases, there was a span of 12 bases. This CDR3 is built from 14 residues.

V usage is TRBV5-1 and J usage is TRBJ1-2; 11 nucleotides line up with TRBD1. Germline V lookup: CDR1 SGHRS, CDR2 YFSETQ. V dropped 3 bases and J dropped 3; count of bases not matched to a gene: 13. The CDR3 has 18 amino acids. In nucleotides, the CDR3 is TGCGCCAGCAGCTCATCCGGGACAGGGGGACTAAAACACTATGGCTACACCTTC. This encodes CASSSSGTGGLKHYGYTF. Variable domain in full (rest from reference TRBV5-1 and TRBJ1-2): KAGVTQTPRYLIKTRGQQVTLSCSPISGHRSVSWYQQTPGQGLQFLFEYFSETQRNKGNFPGRFSGRQFSNSRSEMNVSTLELGDSALYLCASSSSGTGGLKHYGYTFGSGTRLTVV.

For the CDR3, the DNA is TGCGCCAGCAGCCAAGATAAATTCAGGCAAGGGGGGGTTGAAAAACTGTTTTTT. Translated: CASSQDKFRQGGVEKLFF. The V gene is TRBV4-1, the J gene TRBJ1-4; a weak D match, TRBD1 (6 bases). V was cut by 0 bases and J by 7 bases, with 21 bases left in between. CDR1 MGHRA and CDR2 YSYEKL come from the germline V gene. There are 18 residues in the CDR3.

This chain joins TRBV5-1 and TRBJ2-2; 7 bases agree with TRBD1. CDR3 length: 15 amino acids. Germline V gene sequence: CDR1 SGHRS, CDR2 YFSETQ. The junction had 5 bases not matched to a gene; V was cut back by 0 bases and J by 6 bases. CDR3 coding DNA: TGCGCCAGCAGCTTGGTAGGGGGCAAGTCCGGGGAGCTGTTTTTT. Translated, it gives CASSLVGGKSGELFF.

The table lists this clone with a few counts. The chain joins TRBV6-5 to TRBJ2-5; tentatively, D is TRBD1 (6 bases). The CDR3 loop spans 13 amino acids. The V end was cut by 2 bases, the J end by 3 bases, with 7 bases between. Germline assignment: CDR1 MNHEY and CDR2 SVGAGI. CDR3 DNA: TGTGCCAGCAGTTACGGACAGAAAGAGACCCAGTACTTC. It translates to CASSYGQKETQYF.

The genes are TRBV7-2 and TRBJ2-2; 11 nucleotides align to TRBD2. The germline V gene has CDR1 SGHTA and CDR2 FQGNSA. This CDR3 contains 17 residues. Trimming removed 3 bases from V and 1 base from J; junction bases left unmatched: 4. This CDR3 is CASSFSLAGGNTGELFF. The DNA of the CDR3 is TGTGCCAGCAGCTTTAGTCTAGCGGGAGGGAACACCGGGGAGCTGTTTTTT. Supplemented by reference TRBV7-2 and TRBJ2-2, the full variable domain reads GAGVSQSPSNKVTEKGKDVELRCDPISGHTALYWYRQSLGQGLEFLIYFQGNSAPDKSGLPSDRFSAERTGGSVSTLTIQRTQQEDSAVYLCASSFSLAGGNTGELFFGEGSRLTVL.

The chain recombines TRBV7-2 with TRBJ2-3; TRBD1 or TRBD2 may be the D gene (5 bases each). Germline V gene data show CDR1 as SGHTA and CDR2 as FQGNSA. V was shortened by 3 bases and J by 1 base, with 8 bases between the two germline ends. There are 14 residues in the CDR3. The CDR3 loop is CASSLGPGTDTQYF. DNA for the CDR3: TGTGCCAGCAGCTTGGGACCAGGCACAGATACGCAGTATTTT. Filled out from reference TRBV7-2 and TRBJ2-3, the complete variable domain reads GAGVSQSPSNKVTEKGKDVELRCDPISGHTALYWYRQSLGQGLEFLIYFQGNSAPDKSGLPSDRFSAERTGGSVSTLTIQRTQQEDSAVYLCASSLGPGTDTQYFGPGTRLTVL.

The V gene is TRBV7-9, the J gene TRBJ1-3; TRBD1 might be the D (6 bases). With 5 bases removed from V and 0 bases from J, the gap between germline ends came to 11 bases. There are 15 residues in the CDR3. CDR1 SEHNR and CDR2 FQNEAQ come from the germline V gene (reference sequence). Written as DNA, the CDR3 is TGTGCCAGCAGCCAACGAGGGGGCTCTGGAAACACCATATATTTT. It translates to CASSQRGGSGNTIYF.